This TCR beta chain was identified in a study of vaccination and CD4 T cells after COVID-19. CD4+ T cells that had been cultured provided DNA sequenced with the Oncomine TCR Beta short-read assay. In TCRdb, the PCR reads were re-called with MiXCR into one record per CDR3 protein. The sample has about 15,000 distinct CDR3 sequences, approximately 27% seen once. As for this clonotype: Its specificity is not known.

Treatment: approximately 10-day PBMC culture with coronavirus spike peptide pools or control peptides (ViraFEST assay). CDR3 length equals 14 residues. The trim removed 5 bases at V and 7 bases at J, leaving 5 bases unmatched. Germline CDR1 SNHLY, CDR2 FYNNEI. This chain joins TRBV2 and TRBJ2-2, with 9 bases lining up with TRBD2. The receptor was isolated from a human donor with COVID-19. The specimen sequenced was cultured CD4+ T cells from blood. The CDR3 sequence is CASSLAGDVGELFF. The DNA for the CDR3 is TGTGCCAGCAGTTTAGCGGGGGATGTCGGGGAGCTGTTTTTT.